The 17 T cell receptor beta chains given below trace back to one sample, sequenced in a study of blood T cells in healthy people across ages. PCR was performed a second time for about 7 to 12 cycles using a sample-barcoded 5' primer and a J-beta primer mix. TCRdb passed the 5' RACE reads through MiXCR, listing each CDR3 protein once. The repertoire holds hundreds of thousands of distinct CDR3 sequences, with more than 20% as singletons. The same specimen was also included in a second study, on T cells of mothers and their children.

The sequenced sample was blood. Receptor source: a boy between 10 and 17 years old in good health.

On this clonotype itself: The junction departs from germline at one end; a sequencing error may be responsible. The chain recombines TRBV5-1 with TRBJ2-5; D is uncertain. The CDR3 runs to 15 residues. Germline V gene sequence: CDR1 SGHRS, CDR2 YFSETQ. DNA for the CDR3: TGCGCCAGCAGCTTGGCCGTTGGCAGCCAAGAGACCCGGTACTTC. Its protein is CASSLAVGSQETRYF.

The chain links TRBV6-1 to TRBJ2-1, with 8 bases aligning to TRBD1. The CDR3 is 13 amino acids. CDR1 and CDR2 from the germline V gene are MNHNS and SASEGT. With V trimmed by 6 bases and J by 6 bases, 4 bases remained unmatched. CDR3 nucleotide sequence: TGTGCCAGCAGAGACAGGGGAAGCAATGAGCAGTTCTTC. It codes for CASRDRGSNEQFF.

This chain joins TRBV20-1 and TRBJ1-5; TRBD1 matches at 7 bases. Per germline, CDR1 DFQATT and CDR2 SNEGSKA (reference sequence). J was trimmed by 0 bases and V by 4 bases; bases with no gene match: 6. The CDR3 loop spans 15 amino acids. CDR3 nucleotide sequence: TGCAGTGCTAAGGGGGCACCCATTAGCAATCAGCCCCAGCATTTT. The encoded protein is CSAKGAPISNQPQHF.

J is TRBJ2-7 and V is TRBV6-2 or TRBV6-3; D is unresolved. Per the germline V gene, CDR1 is MNHEY and CDR2 is SVGEGT. The V and J ends lost 5 bases and 6 bases respectively, with 14 bases between them. The CDR3 has 13 residues. The CDR3 region has the DNA TGTGCCAGCAGTATGACACTTTTCTCCGAGCAGTACTTC. Translated: CASSMTLFSEQYF.

This clonotype was seen many times. The J gene is TRBJ2-5, the V gene TRBV5-1; 11 positions match TRBD2. J gave up 2 bases and V 5 bases, and 5 bases lay outside the gene matches. CDR3 length: 15 amino acids. CDR1 is SGHRS, CDR2 YFSETQ, per germline. The CDR3 is CASSCSGREQETQYF. The CDR3 coding sequence is TGCGCCAGCAGTTGTAGCGGGAGGGAACAAGAGACCCAGTACTTC.

The genes are TRBV6-1 and TRBJ1-4, with D maybe TRBD1 (6 bases). The CDR3 is 14 residues long. Trimming pared 5 bases from V and 4 bases from J, leaving 11 bases between. Germline CDR1 and CDR2: MNHNS and SASEGT. CDR3 coding DNA: TGTGCCAGCAGTTGGGGGCTTGGTAATGAAAAACTGTTTTTT. It specifies CASSWGLGNEKLFF.

V and J are TRBV20-1 and TRBJ2-7, with 7 bases identical to TRBD1. Losses at the gene ends were 2 bases for V and 2 bases for J; bases not matched to a gene: 9. Germline loops: CDR1 DFQATT, CDR2 SNEGSKA (reference sequence). The CDR3 runs 15 residues. CDR3 DNA sequence: TGCAGTGCTAGACCGTCTGACAGGGCCCCCTACGAGCAGTACTTC. This gives the protein CSARPSDRAPYEQYF.

This clonotype has only a few counts. This CDR3 fails to terminate in the conserved phenylalanine or tryptophan, so it likely reflects a read error. J is TRBJ2-7 and V is TRBV7-9; D unclear. The CDR3 is 12 residues long. V was pared by 5 bases and J by 5 bases, with 10 bases between. The V gene's germline CDR1 is SEHNR and CDR2 FQNEAQ (reference sequence). The CDR3 sequence: CASSPSGDEQYL. CDR3 DNA: TGTGCCAGCAGCCCCAGTGGGGACGAGCAGTACCTC.

J is TRBJ2-5 and V is TRBV6-6; 10 bases line up with TRBD2. The better agreement between TRBJ2-7 and the DNA end casts doubt on the J call. CDR1 MNHNY and CDR2 SVGAGI come from the germline V gene (reference sequence). The CDR3 is 16 residues long. The CDR3 sequence is CATAQRASGSPYEQYF. CDR3 coding DNA: TGTGCCACCGCACAGAGGGCTAGCGGGAGTCCCTACGAGCAGTACTTC.

The CDR3 sequence: CASRPGFTWSNTEAFF. CDR3 bases: TGTGCCAGCAGACCTGGGTTCACTTGGTCGAACACTGAAGCTTTCTTT. This sequence joins TRBV6-2 or TRBV6-3 and TRBJ1-1; no firm D call. CDR1 and CDR2 from the germline V gene are MNHEY and SVGEGT. This CDR3 has 16 residues. Trimming shortened V by 6 bases and J by 1 base, and 18 bases separated the two germline ends.

The chain employs TRBV4-1 and TRBJ2-3; TRBD2 matches 7 bases. Germline V gene sequence: CDR1 MGHRA, CDR2 YSYEKL. The CDR3 runs to 17 residues. The V gene end was trimmed by 4 bases and the J gene end by 0 bases; junction bases not matched to a gene: 10. In nucleotides, the CDR3 is TGCGCCAGCAGCCTCACTAGCGACCAACCTAGCACAGATACGCAGTATTTT. As protein: CASSLTSDQPSTDTQYF.

This clonotype was observed a few times. The chain joins TRBV3-1 to TRBJ2-7, with unresolved D. The CDR3 runs to 13 residues. In germline, CDR1 is LGHDT, CDR2 YNNKEL (reference sequence). V was pared by 0 bases and J by 4 bases, with 7 bases between. The CDR3 nucleotides are TGTGCCAGCAGCCAAGATCCCGGGTACGAGCAGTACTTC. Protein product: CASSQDPGYEQYF.

The J gene is TRBJ1-1, the V gene TRBV6-6, with TRBD1 identical over 7 bases. CDR1 is MNHNY, CDR2 SVGAGI, per germline (reference sequence). The CDR3 consists of 12 residues. V shed 7 bases and J 6 bases; nucleotides not matched to a gene: 5. This chain's CDR3 is CASITGAAEAFF. The CDR3 DNA reads TGTGCCAGCATTACAGGGGCGGCTGAAGCTTTCTTT.

The V and J genes are TRBV25-1 and TRBJ2-5; 9 bases are shared with TRBD2. This CDR3 region has 16 residues. Germline CDR1 and CDR2: MGHDK and SYGVNS. V lost 8 bases, J lost 5 bases, and 15 bases stayed unmatched. The DNA of the CDR3 is TGTGCCAGCGCTTTTCAGGGGCGGGGGGGCTCGGAGACCCAGTACTTC. It specifies CASAFQGRGGSETQYF.

This chain connects TRBV7-9 to TRBJ2-1; 9 bases align to TRBD1. V lost 5 bases and J lost 4; bases outside the gene matches: 12. The CDR3 loop spans 17 amino acids. Per the germline V gene, CDR1 is SEHNR and CDR2 is FQNEAQ (reference sequence). CDR3 bases: TGTGCCAGCAGCCAAACAGCCGGGACAGGGTATTACAATGAGCAGTTCTTC. Protein sequence: CASSQTAGTGYYNEQFF.

The chain employs TRBV28 and TRBJ2-7, with 7 bases identical to TRBD1. Germline V CDR1 and CDR2: MDHEN, SYDVKM. The CDR3 has 14 amino acids. The V segment lost 3 bases and the J segment 3 bases; nucleotides outside the gene matches: 5. CDR3 DNA sequence: TGTGCCAGCAGTTTGTTGGGACAGCGCTACGAGCAGTACTTC. As protein: CASSLLGQRYEQYF.

The chain carries TRBV20-1 and TRBJ2-7; TRBD2 matches at 9 bases. CDR3 size: 16 residues. The germline CDR1 and CDR2 sequences are DFQATT and SNEGSKA (reference sequence). J lost 2 bases, V lost 5 bases, and 13 bases had no gene match. The CDR3 loop is CSASRPLAGAAYEQYF. As DNA, the CDR3 is TGCAGTGCTTCCAGGCCTTTAGCGGGGGCTGCCTACGAGCAGTACTTC.